This TCR beta chain was retrieved from a study of blood T cell repertoires in COVID-19. At the level of the study: COVID-19 samples from acute and convalescent phases originated in the United States, Italy and Spain. Sample material is recorded as cDNA or gDNA derived from T cells, B-cell-depleted T cells, or PBMCs.

With 2 bases removed from V and 3 bases from J, the gap between germline ends came to 7 bases. Germline CDR1 and CDR2: SGHTA and FQGNSA. This CDR3 comprises 13 residues. Assay used: immunoSEQ multiplex PCR; TCRdb lists only in-frame clones, some missing. The table lists 150,000 to 200,000 clones, around 83% of them singletons. The chain couples TRBV7-2 to TRBJ2-5; D might be TRBD1 (6 bases). The sequence came from a human donor in a cohort sampled during active COVID-19. Source material: peripheral blood. The CDR3 nucleotides are TGTGCCAGCAGCTTAAGGGACAAAGAGACCCAGTACTTC. It specifies CASSLRDKETQYF.